What follows is one T cell receptor beta chain and its context. Its antigen is unknown. The source of the sample is a study of post-analysis software for immune sequencing data. Findings and caveats of the study: TRBV5-6, TRBV5-1 and TRBV20-1 belonged to a set of roughly five TRBV segments that were more frequent in patients than controls. Compared with controls, patients showed significantly lower normalized Chao1 diversity. Clustering by F measure revealed strong co-clustering among samples prepared together in one batch.

Germline V gene sequence: CDR1 SGHVS, CDR2 FQNEAQ. The CDR3 extends over 19 amino acids. Between the trimmed V and J ends, which lost 1 base and 0 bases, there was a span of 16 bases. Carried by the TCR beta cDNA libraries were unique molecular identifiers. TCRdb reanalysed the PCR reads using MiXCR and keeps one entry per CDR3 protein. The sample consists of some 500,000 distinct CDR3 sequences, under 55% of them appearing once. This sequence originates from a girl aged 5 to 17 with multiple sclerosis. Sequenced material: blood. The chain joins TRBV7-8 to TRBJ2-6, with a tentative D call TRBD2 (5 bases). The CDR3 DNA is TGTGCCAGCAGCTTAGGTTTGCGAGAGCGGTTCTCTGGGGCCAACGTCCTGACTTTC. Protein sequence: CASSLGLRERFSGANVLTF. Looking up the rest from reference TRBV7-8 and TRBJ2-6 gives the full variable domain: GAGVSQSPRYKVAKRGQDVALRCDPISGHVSLFWYQQALGQGPEFLTYFQNEAQLDKSGLPSDRFFAERPEGSVSTLKIQRTQQEDSAVYLCASSLGLRERFSGANVLTFGAGSRLTVL.